Presented here are 2 T cell receptor beta chains from one specimen sequenced in a study of beta chain features in type 1 diabetes. Sequencing targeted expressed TCRB transcripts, as all isolated RNA had been reverse transcribed. Clones were sequenced by immunoSEQ multiplex PCR, and TCRdb holds only the in-frame ones, with some missing. The data hold approximately 400,000 clones, with about 15% observed a single time. The sequenced material came from naive CD4+ T cells from blood. These receptors came from a woman younger than 30 in good health.

This clone appeared a few times. The CDR3 sequence: CASSQGRRGGIPSYEQYF. CDR3 coding DNA: TGCGCCAGCAGCCAAGGGAGGAGGGGAGGGATCCCCTCCTACGAGCAGTACTTC. The J gene is TRBJ2-7, the V gene TRBV4-1; 7 bases are a match to TRBD2. J was trimmed by 0 bases and V by 1 base; bases with no gene match: 12. The CDR3 is 18 amino acids. Germline V gene sequence: CDR1 MGHRA, CDR2 YSYEKL.

This rearrangement joins TRBV7-3 to TRBJ2-1; tentatively, D is TRBD1 (6 bases). Per the germline V gene, CDR1 is SGHTA and CDR2 is FQGTGA. The CDR3 extends over 15 amino acids. Trimming took off 4 bases at V and 3 bases at J, with 13 bases between the two ends. The CDR3 protein is CASSSLHRDYNEQFF. The DNA for the CDR3 is TGTGCCAGCAGCTCCCTCCACAGGGACTACAATGAGCAGTTCTTC.